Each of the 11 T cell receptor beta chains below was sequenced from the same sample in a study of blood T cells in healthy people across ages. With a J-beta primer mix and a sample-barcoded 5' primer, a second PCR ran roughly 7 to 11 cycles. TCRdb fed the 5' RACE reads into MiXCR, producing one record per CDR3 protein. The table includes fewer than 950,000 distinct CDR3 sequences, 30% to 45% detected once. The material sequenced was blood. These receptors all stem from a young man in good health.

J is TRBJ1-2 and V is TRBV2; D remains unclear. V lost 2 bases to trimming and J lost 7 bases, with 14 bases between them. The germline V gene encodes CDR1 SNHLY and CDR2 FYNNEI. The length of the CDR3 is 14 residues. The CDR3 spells CASSEIDNRAGYTF. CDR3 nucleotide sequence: TGTGCCAGCAGTGAAATCGATAATAGGGCTGGCTACACCTTC. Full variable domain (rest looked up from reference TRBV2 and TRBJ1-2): EPEVTQTPSHQVTQMGQEVILRCVPISNHLYFYWYRQILGQKVEFLVSFYNNEISEKSEIFDDQFSVERPDGSNFTLKIRSTKLEDSAMYFCASSEIDNRAGYTFGSGTRLTVV.

In DNA, the CDR3 is TGTGCCAGCAGCTTAGGCCCCTTATCCGGCGGTGAAGCTTTCTTT. It translates to CASSLGPLSGGEAFF. This rearrangement joins TRBV7-8 to TRBJ1-1; no reliable D call. Germline-derived CDR1 and CDR2 are SGHVS and FQNEAQ. V was shortened by 1 base and J by 7 bases, with 16 bases between the two germline ends. The CDR3 runs 15 residues.

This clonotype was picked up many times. The CDR3 nucleotides read TGCAGCGTCGGCACGGGACAGGGAAATGTTTTGGCCAAAAACATTCAGTACTTC. It codes for CSVGTGQGNVLAKNIQYF. This chain uses TRBV29-1 with TRBJ2-4; 9 nucleotides align to TRBD1. The germline V gene encodes CDR1 SQVTM and CDR2 ANQGSEA. The ends lost 6 bases at V and 1 base at J; junction bases unmatched: 16. This CDR3 is built from 18 residues.

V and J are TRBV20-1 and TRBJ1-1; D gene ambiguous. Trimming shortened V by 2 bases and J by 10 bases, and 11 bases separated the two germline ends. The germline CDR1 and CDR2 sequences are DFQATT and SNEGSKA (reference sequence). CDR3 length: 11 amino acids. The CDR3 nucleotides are TGCAGTGCTAGATCTCGGGTTTCAGCTTTCTTT. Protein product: CSARSRVSAFF.

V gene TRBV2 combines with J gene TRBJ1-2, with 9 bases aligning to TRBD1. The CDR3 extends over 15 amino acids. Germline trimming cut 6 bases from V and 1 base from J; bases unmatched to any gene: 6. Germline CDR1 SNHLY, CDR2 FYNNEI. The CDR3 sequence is CASRKYRGRNYGYTF. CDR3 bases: TGTGCCAGCAGAAAATACAGGGGGCGTAACTATGGCTACACCTTC.

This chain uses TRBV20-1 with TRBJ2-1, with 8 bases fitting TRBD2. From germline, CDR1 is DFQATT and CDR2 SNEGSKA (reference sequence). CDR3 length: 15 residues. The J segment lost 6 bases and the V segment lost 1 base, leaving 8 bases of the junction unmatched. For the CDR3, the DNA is TGCAGTGCTAGAGTGAGCGGGGGAAGCTTCAATGAGCAGTTCTTC. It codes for CSARVSGGSFNEQFF.

CDR3 sequence (DNA): TGTGCCAGCAGTTACGGGGCCCAAGCCTACACCGGGGAGCTGTTTTTT. It translates to CASSYGAQAYTGELFF. The chain uses TRBV6-5 and TRBJ2-2; D might be TRBD1 (5 bases). CDR3 length equals 16 residues. In germline, CDR1 is MNHEY, CDR2 SVGAGI. Trimming cost V 2 bases and J 3 bases, with 13 bases left between them.

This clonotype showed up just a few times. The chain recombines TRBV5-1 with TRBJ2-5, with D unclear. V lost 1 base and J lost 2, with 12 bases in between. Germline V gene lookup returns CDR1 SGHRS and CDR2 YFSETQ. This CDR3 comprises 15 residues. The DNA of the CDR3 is TGCGCCAGCAGCTTGTGGGCTGGACCACAAGAGACCCAGTACTTC. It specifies CASSLWAGPQETQYF.

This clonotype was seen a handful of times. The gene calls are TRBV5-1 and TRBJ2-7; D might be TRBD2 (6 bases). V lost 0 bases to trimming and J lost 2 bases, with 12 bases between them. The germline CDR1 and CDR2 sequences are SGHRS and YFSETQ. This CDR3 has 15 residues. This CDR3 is CASSLGADYPYEQYF. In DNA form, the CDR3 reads TGCGCCAGCAGCTTGGGGGCGGACTATCCCTACGAGCAGTACTTC.

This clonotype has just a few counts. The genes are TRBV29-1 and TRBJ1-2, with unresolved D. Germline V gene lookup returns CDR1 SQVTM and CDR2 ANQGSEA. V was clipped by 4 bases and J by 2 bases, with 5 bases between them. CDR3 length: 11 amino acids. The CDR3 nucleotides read TGCAGCGTTGGGGCCAACTATGGCTACACCTTC. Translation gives CSVGANYGYTF.

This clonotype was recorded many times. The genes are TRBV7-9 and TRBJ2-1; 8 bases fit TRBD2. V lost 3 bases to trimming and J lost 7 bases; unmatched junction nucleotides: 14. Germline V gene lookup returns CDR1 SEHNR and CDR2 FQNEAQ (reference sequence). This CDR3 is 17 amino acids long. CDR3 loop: CASSLVKLGVAGNEQFF. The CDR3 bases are TGTGCCAGCAGCTTGGTCAAACTGGGGGTAGCGGGGAATGAGCAGTTCTTC.